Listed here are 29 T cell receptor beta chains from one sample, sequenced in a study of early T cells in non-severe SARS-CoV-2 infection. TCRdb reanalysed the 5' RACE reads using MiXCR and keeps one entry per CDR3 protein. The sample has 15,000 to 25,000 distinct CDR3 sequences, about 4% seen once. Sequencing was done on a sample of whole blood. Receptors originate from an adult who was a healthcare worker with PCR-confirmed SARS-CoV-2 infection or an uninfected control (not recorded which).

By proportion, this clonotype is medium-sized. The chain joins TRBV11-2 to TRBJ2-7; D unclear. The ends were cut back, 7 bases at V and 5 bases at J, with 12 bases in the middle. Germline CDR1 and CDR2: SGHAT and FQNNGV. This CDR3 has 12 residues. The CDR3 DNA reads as TGTGCCAGCACCTCCCCGACAAACGAGCAGTACTTC. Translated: CASTSPTNEQYF.

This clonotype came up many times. The CDR3 reads CASSQPRQNTEAFF. The CDR3 DNA reads TGTGCCAGCAGCCAACCCCGACAGAACACTGAAGCTTTCTTT. The V call is TRBV4-2, the J call TRBJ1-1; D gene ambiguous. The CDR3 totals 14 residues. V gave up 2 bases and J gave up 1 base, with 8 bases separating them. Germline loops: CDR1 LGHNA, CDR2 YNFKEQ.

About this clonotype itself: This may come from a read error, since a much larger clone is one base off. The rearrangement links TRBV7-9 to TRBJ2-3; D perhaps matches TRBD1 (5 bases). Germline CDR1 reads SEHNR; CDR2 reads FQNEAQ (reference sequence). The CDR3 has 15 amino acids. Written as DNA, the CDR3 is TGTGCCAGCAGCACAGGATCACTTGACACAGATACGCAGTGTTTT. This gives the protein CASSTGSLDTDTQCF.

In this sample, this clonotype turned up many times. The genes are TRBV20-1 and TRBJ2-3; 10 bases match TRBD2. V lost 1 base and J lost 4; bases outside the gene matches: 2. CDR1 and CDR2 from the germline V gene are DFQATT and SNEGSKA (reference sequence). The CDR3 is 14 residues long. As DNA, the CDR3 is TGCAGTGCTAGAGGTAGCGGGGGGCCAGATACGCAGTATTTT. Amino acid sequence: CSARGSGGPDTQYF.

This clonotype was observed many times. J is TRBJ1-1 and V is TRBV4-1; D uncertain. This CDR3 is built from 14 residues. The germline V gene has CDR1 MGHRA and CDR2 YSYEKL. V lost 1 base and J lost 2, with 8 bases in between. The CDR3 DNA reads TGCGCCAGCAGCCAAGGGGATGAAAACACTGAAGCTTTCTTT. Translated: CASSQGDENTEAFF.

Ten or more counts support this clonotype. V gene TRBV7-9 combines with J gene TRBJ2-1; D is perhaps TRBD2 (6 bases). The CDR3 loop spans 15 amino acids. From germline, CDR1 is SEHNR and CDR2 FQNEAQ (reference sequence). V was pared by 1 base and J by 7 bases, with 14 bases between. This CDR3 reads CASSLDGGLINEQFF. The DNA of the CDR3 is TGTGCCAGCAGCTTAGATGGGGGACTGATAAATGAGCAGTTCTTC.

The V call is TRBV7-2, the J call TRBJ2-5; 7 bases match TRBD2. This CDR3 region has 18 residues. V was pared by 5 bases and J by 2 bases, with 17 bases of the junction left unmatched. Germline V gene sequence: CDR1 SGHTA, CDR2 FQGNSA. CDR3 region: CASSARAGTTTSQETQYF. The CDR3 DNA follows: TGTGCCAGCAGCGCCCGAGCGGGAACCACAACCTCACAAGAGACCCAGTACTTC.

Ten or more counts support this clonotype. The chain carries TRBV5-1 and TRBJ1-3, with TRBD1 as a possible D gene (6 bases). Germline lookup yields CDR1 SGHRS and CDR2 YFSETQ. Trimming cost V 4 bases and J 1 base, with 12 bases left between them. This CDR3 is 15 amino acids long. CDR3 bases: TGCGCCAGCAGCCGAAATACAGGGTCTGGAAACACCATATATTTT. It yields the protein CASSRNTGSGNTIYF.

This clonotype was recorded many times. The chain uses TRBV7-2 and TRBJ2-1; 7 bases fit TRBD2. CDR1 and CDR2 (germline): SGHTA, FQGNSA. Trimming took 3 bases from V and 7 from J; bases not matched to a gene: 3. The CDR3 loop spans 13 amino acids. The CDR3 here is CASSLGGGNEQFF. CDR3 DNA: TGTGCCAGCAGCTTGGGGGGAGGGAATGAGCAGTTCTTC.

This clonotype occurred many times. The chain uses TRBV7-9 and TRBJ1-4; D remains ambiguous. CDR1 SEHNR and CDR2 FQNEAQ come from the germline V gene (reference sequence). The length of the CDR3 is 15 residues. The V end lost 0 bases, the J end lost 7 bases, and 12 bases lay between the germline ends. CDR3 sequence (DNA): TGTGCCAGCAGCTTAGCGACGTTGGGAGGTGAAAAACTGTTTTTT. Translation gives CASSLATLGGEKLFF.

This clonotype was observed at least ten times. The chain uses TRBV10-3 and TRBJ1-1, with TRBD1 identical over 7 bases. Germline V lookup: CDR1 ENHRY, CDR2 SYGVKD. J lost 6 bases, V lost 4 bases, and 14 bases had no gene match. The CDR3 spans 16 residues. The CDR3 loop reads CAISGGGTEIPSEAFF. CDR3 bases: TGTGCCATCAGTGGGGGCGGGACAGAGATACCCTCTGAAGCTTTCTTT.

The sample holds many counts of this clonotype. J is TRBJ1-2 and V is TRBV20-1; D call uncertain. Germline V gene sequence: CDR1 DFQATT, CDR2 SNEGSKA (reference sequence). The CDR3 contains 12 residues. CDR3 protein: CRVTGPSLGYTF. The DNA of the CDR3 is TGCAGGGTCACCGGGCCTTCCCTCGGCTACACCTTC.

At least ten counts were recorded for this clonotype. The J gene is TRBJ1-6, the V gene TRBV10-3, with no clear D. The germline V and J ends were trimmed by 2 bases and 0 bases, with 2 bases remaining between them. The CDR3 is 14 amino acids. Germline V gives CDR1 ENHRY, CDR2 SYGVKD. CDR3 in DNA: TGTGCCATCAGTGAGAGCTCCTATAATTCACCCCTCCACTTT. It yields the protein CAISESSYNSPLHF.

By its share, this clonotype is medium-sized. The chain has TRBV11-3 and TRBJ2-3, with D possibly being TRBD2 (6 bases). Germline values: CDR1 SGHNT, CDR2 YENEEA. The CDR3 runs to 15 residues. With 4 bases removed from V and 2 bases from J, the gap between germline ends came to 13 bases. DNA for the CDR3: TGTGCCAGCAGCTCCGGGGGAGACTACACAGATACGCAGTATTTT. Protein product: CASSSGGDYTDTQYF.

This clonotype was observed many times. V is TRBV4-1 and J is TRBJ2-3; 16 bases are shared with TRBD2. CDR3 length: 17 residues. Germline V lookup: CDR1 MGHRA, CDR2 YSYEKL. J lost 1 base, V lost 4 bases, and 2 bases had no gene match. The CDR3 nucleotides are TGCGCCAGCAGCCCAGGGACTAGCGGGGGGGGCACAGATACGCAGTATTTT. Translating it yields CASSPGTSGGGTDTQYF.

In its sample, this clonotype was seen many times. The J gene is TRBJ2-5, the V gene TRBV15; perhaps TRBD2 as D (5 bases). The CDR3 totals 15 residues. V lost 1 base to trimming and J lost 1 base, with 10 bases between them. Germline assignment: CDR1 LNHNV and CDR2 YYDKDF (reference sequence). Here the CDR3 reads CATSRGSGIQETQYF. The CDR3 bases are TGTGCCACCAGCAGAGGGTCGGGGATCCAAGAGACCCAGTACTTC.

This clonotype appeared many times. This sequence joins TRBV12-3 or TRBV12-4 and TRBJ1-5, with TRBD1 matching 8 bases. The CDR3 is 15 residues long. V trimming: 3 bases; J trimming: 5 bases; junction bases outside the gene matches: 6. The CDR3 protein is CASSFPGQGYQPQHF. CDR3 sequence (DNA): TGTGCCAGCAGTTTCCCAGGACAGGGTTATCAGCCCCAGCATTTT.

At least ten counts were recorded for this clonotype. The CDR3 DNA reads TGTGCCAGCACCCTCTCAGGGGAGGGGCAGCCCCAGCATTTT. Its translation: CASTLSGEGQPQHF. V usage is TRBV7-9 and J usage is TRBJ1-5; D is perhaps TRBD1 (6 bases). CDR1 and CDR2 from the germline V gene are SEHNR and FQNEAQ (reference sequence). V was pared by 7 bases and J by 7 bases, with 17 bases between. CDR3 length equals 14 residues. The whole variable domain, remainder taken from reference TRBV7-9 and TRBJ1-5, is DTGVSQNPRHKITKRGQNVTFRCDPISEHNRLYWYRQTLGQGPEFLTYFQNEAQLEKSRLLSDRFSAERPKGSFSTLEIQRTEQGDSAMYLCASTLSGEGQPQHFGDGTRLSIL.

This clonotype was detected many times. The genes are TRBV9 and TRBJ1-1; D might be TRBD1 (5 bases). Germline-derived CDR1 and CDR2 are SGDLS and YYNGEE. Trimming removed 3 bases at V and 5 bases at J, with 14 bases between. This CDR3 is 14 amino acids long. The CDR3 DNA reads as TGTGCCAGCAGCGCCATAGGAGGGGAGACTGAAGCTTTCTTT. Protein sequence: CASSAIGGETEAFF.

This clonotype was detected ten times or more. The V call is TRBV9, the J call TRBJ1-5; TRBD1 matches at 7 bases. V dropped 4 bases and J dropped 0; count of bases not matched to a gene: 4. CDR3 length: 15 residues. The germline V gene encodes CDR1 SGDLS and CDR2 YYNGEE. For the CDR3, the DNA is TGTGCCAGCAGCCTACAGGGGAATAGCAATCAGCCCCAGCATTTT. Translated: CASSLQGNSNQPQHF.

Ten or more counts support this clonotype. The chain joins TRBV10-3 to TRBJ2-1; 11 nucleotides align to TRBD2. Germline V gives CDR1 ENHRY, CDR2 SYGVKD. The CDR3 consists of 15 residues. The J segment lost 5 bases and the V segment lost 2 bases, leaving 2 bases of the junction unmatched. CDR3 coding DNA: TGTGCCATCAGTGAGCTAGCGGGAGGACACAATGAGCAGTTCTTC. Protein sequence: CAISELAGGHNEQFF.

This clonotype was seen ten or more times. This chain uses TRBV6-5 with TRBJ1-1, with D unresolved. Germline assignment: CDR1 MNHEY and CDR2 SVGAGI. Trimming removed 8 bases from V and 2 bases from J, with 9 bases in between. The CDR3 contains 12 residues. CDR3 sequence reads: CASWSVNTEAFF. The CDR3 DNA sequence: TGTGCCAGCTGGTCAGTAAACACTGAAGCTTTCTTT.

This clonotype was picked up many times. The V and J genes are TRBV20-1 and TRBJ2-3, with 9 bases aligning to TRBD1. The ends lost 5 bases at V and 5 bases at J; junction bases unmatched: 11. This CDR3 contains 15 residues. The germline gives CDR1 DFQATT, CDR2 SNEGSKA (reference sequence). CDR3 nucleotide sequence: TGCAGTGCTCCGACAGGGGGAGCTTCAGAAGATACGCAGTATTTT. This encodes CSAPTGGASEDTQYF.

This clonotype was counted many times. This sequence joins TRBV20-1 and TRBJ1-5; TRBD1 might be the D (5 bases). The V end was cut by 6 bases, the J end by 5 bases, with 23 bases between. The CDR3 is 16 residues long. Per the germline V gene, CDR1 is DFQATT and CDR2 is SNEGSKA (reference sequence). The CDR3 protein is CSAGRAVPTDDQPQHF. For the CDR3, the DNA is TGCAGTGCCGGCAGGGCAGTTCCTACCGACGATCAGCCCCAGCATTTT.

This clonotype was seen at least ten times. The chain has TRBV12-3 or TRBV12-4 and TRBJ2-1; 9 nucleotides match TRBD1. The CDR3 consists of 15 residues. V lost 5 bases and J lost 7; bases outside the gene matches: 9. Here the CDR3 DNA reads TGTGCCAGCAGTCAACCGGGACAGGGTGGGAATGAGCAGTTCTTC. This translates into CASSQPGQGGNEQFF.

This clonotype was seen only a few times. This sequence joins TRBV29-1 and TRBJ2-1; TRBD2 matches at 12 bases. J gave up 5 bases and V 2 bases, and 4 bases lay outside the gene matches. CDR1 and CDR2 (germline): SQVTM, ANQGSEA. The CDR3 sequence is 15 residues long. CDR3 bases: TGCAGCGTTGAACCCCCTAGCGGGGGGGACAATGAGCAGTTCTTC. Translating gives CSVEPPSGGDNEQFF.

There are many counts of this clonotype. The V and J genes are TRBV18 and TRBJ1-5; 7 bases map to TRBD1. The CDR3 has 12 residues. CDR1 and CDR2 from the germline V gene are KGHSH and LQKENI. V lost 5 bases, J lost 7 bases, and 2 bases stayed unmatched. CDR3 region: CASSYRGQPQHF. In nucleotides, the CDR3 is TGTGCCAGCTCATACAGGGGACAGCCCCAGCATTTT.

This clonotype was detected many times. The CDR3 region has the DNA TGCGCCAGCAGCCACGAGGTAGGGGGCACTGAAGCTTTCTTT. The encoded protein is CASSHEVGGTEAFF. V is TRBV5-1 and J is TRBJ1-1; D is perhaps TRBD1 (6 bases). CDR1 is SGHRS and CDR2 is YFSETQ in the germline V gene. Trimming left V 4 bases short and J 4 bases short, with 14 bases between. This CDR3 region has 14 residues.

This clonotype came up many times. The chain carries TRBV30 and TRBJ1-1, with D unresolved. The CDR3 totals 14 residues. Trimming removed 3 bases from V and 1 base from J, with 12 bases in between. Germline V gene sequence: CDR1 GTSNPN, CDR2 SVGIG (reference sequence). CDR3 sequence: CAWSDFVQNTEAFF. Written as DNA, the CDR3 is TGTGCCTGGAGCGATTTTGTTCAGAACACTGAAGCTTTCTTT.